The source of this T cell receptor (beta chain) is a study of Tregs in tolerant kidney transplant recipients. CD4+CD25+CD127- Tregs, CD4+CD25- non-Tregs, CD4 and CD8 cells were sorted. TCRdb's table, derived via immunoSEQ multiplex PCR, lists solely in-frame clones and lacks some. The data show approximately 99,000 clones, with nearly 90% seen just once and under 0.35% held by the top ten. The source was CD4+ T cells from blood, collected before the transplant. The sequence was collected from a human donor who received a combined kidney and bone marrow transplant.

The CDR3 nucleotides read TGTGCCAGCAGCCGGGACAGGTCACAAGAGACCCAGTACTTC. Translated, it gives CASSRDRSQETQYF. The chain joins TRBV2 to TRBJ2-5, with 8 bases matching TRBD1. Trimming took 6 bases from V and 2 from J; bases not matched to a gene: 5. The germline V gene encodes CDR1 SNHLY and CDR2 FYNNEI. The CDR3 has 14 amino acids.